This T cell receptor (beta chain) was recovered during a study of T cells in localized non-small cell lung cancer. General study findings and limits: Tumor showed lower T cell clonality than uninvolved adjacent lung, where it was highest. There were a median roughly 62 of the top 100 tumor clones appearing in adjacent lung.

TCRdb keeps only in-frame clones here, not all; method: immunoSEQ multiplex PCR. The sample has 38,000 or so clones, about 76% seen once. Germline V gene sequence: CDR1 MNHEY, CDR2 SMNVEV (reference sequence). V was shortened by 2 bases and J by 4 bases, with 14 bases between the two germline ends. CDR3 length: 15 residues. This clone was seen a few times. Its cognate antigen is unknown. The chain joins TRBV27 to TRBJ1-2; a weak D match, TRBD1 (5 bases). Sequencing used peripheral blood mononuclear cells, obtained before any cancer treatment. The receptor comes from a male donor aged 60 or over with stage II lung adenocarcinoma. CDR3 in amino acids: CASSLGTEGRYGYTF. CDR3 bases: TGTGCCAGCAGTTTAGGGACTGAGGGTCGCTATGGCTACACCTTC.